The source of this TCR beta chain is a study of CD8+ T cells in alopecia areata. Peripheral blood samples and lesional scalp punch biopsies were obtained from alopecia areata patients. As regards this clone: The antigen remains undetermined.

The study's findings and limits: Shared TCR sequences were less clear between patients than in mice, possibly partly from HLA diversity.

The CDR3 has 13 residues. CDR1 and CDR2 (germline): MNHEY, SVGAGI. V lost 2 bases to trimming and J lost 8 bases, with 12 bases between them. As the sequencing template, cDNA was produced by extracting RNA and reverse transcribing it. The method was immunoSEQ multiplex PCR; TCRdb's version includes in-frame clones alone and lacks a portion of them. The table shows 200,000 or so clones, with 50% to 60% occurring only once. Specimen: CD4+ T cells sorted from blood, collected at week 0. The sequence was collected from a human donor with alopecia areata. J is TRBJ1-2 and V is TRBV6-5; tentative D call: TRBD1 (5 bases). As DNA, the CDR3 is TGTGCCAGCAGTTACCCCGGGGGAGCAGGCTACACCTTC. Amino acid sequence: CASSYPGGAGYTF.